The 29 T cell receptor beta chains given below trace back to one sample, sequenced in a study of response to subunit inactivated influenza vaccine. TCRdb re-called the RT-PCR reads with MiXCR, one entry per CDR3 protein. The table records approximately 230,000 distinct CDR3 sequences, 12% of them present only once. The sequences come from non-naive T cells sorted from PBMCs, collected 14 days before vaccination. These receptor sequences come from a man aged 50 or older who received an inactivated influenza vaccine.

CDR3 in DNA: TGCGCCAGCAGCCAACAGATACCGGCCTCACCCTACGAGCAGTACTTC. It codes for CASSQQIPASPYEQYF. The V and J genes are TRBV4-3 and TRBJ2-7; D ambiguous. Germline CDR1 and CDR2: LGHNA and YSLEER. The germline V and J ends were trimmed by 2 bases and 2 bases, with 16 bases remaining between them. CDR3 length equals 16 residues.

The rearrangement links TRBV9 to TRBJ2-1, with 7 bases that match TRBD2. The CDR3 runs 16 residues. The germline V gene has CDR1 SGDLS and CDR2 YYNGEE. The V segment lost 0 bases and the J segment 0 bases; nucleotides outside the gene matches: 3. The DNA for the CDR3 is TGTGCCAGCAGCGTAGGGGGAGGGAGCTCCTACAATGAGCAGTTCTTC. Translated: CASSVGGGSSYNEQFF. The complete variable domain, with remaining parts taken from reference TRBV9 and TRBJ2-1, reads DSGVTQTPKHLITATGQRVTLRCSPRSGDLSVYWYQQSLDQGLQFLIQYYNGEERAKGNILERFSAQQFPDLHSELNLSSLELGDSALYFCASSVGGGSSYNEQFFGPGTRLTVL.

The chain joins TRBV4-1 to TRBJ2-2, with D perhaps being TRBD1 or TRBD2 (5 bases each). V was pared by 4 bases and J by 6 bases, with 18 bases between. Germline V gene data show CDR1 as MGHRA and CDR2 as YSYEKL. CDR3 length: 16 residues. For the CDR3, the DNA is TGCGCCAGCAGCCCCACCGCGGCTCGGGGCCCCGGGGAGCTGTTTTTT. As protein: CASSPTAARGPGELFF.

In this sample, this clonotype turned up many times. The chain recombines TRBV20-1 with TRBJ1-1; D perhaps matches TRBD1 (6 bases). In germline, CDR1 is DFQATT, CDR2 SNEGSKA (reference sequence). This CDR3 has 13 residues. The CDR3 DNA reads TGCAGCCCATCAAGGGGGGGGAACACTGAAGCTTTCTTT. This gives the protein CSPSRGGNTEAFF.

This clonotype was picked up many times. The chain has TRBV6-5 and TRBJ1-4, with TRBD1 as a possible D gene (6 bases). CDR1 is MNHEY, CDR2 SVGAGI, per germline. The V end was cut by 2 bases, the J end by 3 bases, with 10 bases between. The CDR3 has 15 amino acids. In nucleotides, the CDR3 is TGTGCCAGCAGTTACGGAGGGGGGCCTAATGAAAAACTGTTTTTT. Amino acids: CASSYGGGPNEKLFF.

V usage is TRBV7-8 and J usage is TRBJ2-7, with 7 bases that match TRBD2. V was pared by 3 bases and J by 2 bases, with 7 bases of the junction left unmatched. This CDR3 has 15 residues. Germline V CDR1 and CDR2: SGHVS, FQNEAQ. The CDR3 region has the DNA TGTGCCAGCAGCTTTATCCCTAGCGGAGCCTACGAGCAGTACTTC. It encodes CASSFIPSGAYEQYF.

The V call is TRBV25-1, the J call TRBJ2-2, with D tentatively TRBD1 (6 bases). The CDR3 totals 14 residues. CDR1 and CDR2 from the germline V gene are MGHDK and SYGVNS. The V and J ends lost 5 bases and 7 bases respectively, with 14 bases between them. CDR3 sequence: CASSPGQFLGELFF. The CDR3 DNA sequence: TGTGCCAGCAGTCCAGGACAGTTCCTCGGGGAGCTGTTTTTT.

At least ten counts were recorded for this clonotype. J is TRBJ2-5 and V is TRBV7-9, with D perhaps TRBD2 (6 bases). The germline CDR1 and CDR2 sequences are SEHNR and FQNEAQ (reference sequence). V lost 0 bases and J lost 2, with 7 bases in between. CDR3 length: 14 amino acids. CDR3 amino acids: CASSLASGQETQYF. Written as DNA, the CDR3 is TGTGCCAGCAGCTTAGCTAGCGGACAAGAGACCCAGTACTTC.

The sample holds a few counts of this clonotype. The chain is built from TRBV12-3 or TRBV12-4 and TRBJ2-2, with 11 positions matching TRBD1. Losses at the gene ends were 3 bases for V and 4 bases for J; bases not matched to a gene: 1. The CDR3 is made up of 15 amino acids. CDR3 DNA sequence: TGTGCCAGCAGTTTGGGGACAGGGGGCACCGGGGAGCTGTTTTTT. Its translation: CASSLGTGGTGELFF.

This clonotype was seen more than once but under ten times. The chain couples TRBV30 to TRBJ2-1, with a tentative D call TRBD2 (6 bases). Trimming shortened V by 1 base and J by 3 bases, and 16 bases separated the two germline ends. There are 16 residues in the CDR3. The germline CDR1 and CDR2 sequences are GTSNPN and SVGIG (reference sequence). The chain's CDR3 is CAWSEKGAGLYNEQFF. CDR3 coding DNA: TGTGCCTGGAGTGAGAAGGGAGCGGGCCTCTACAATGAGCAGTTCTTC.

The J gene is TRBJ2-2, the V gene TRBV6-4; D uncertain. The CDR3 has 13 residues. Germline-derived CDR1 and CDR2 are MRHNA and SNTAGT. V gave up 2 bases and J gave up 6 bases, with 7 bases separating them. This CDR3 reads CASSDRDAGELFF. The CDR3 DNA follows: TGTGCCAGCAGTGACCGAGACGCCGGGGAGCTGTTTTTT.

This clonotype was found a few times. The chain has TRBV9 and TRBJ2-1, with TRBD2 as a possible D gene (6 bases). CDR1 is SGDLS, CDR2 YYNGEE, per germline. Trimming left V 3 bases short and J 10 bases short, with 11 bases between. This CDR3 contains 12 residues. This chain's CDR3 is CASSGGDREQFF. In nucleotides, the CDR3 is TGTGCCAGCAGCGGCGGGGACCGAGAGCAGTTCTTC.

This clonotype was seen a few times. The CDR3 nucleotides read TGCAGCGTCCCCCTGAGTACGAACACTGAAGCTTTCTTT. It specifies CSVPLSTNTEAFF. The chain is built from TRBV29-1 and TRBJ1-1; D not certain. CDR1 and CDR2 from the germline V gene are SQVTM and ANQGSEA. V lost 6 bases to trimming and J lost 1 base, with 12 bases between them. The CDR3 runs 13 residues. Full variable domain (outside the CDR3, taken from reference TRBV29-1 and TRBJ1-1): SAVISQKPSRDICQRGTSLTIQCQVDSQVTMMFWYRQQPGQSLTLIATANQGSEATYESGFVIDKFPISRPNLTFSTLTVSNMSPEDSSIYLCSVPLSTNTEAFFGQGTRLTVV.

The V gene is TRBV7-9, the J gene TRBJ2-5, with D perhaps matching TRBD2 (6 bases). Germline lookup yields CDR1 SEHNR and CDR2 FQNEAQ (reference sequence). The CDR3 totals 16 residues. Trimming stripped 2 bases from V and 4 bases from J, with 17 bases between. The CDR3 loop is CASSLWGAGGPETQYF. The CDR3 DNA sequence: TGTGCCAGCAGCTTATGGGGCGCCGGGGGTCCAGAGACCCAGTACTTC.

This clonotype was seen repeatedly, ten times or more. The CDR3 loop reads CASSLARTSGRWVGNEQFF. In DNA, the CDR3 is TGTGCCAGCAGCTTAGCCCGGACTAGCGGGAGATGGGTCGGTAATGAGCAGTTCTTC. The V gene is TRBV11-1, the J gene TRBJ2-1; TRBD2 matches 13 bases. With V trimmed by 0 bases and J by 7 bases, 12 bases remained unmatched. Germline values: CDR1 SGHAT, CDR2 FQDESV (reference sequence). The CDR3 totals 19 residues.

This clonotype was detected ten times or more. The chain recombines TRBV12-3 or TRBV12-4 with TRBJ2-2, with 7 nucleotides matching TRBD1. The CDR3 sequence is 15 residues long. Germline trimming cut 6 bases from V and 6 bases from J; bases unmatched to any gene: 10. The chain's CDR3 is CASSSPTGAAGELFF. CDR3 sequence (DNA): TGTGCCAGCAGCTCACCAACAGGGGCGGCCGGGGAGCTGTTTTTT.

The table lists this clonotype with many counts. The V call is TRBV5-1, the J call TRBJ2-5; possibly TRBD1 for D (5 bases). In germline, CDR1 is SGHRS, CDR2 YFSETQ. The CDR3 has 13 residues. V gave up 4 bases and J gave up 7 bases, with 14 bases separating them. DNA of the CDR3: TGCGCCAGCAGCCACGGACACCCAGCGACCCAGTACTTC. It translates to CASSHGHPATQYF. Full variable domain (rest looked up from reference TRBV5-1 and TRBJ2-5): KAGVTQTPRYLIKTRGQQVTLSCSPISGHRSVSWYQQTPGQGLQFLFEYFSETQRNKGNFPGRFSGRQFSNSRSEMNVSTLELGDSALYLCASSHGHPATQYFGPGTRLLVL.

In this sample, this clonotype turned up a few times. CDR3 coding DNA: TGTGCCAGCAGCGTAGCCATACGGACGGAAACCGGGGAGCTGTTTTTT. The encoded protein is CASSVAIRTETGELFF. This sequence joins TRBV9 and TRBJ2-2; no clear D. In germline, CDR1 is SGDLS, CDR2 YYNGEE. CDR3 length equals 16 residues. V lost 0 bases, J lost 5 bases, and 14 bases lay in between.

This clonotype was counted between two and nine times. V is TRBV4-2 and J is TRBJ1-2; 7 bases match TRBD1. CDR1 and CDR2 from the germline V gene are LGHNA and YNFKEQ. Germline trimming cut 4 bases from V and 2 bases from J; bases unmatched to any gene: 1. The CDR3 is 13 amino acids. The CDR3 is CASSRDRNYGYTF. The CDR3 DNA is TGTGCCAGCAGCCGGGACAGAAACTATGGCTACACCTTC.

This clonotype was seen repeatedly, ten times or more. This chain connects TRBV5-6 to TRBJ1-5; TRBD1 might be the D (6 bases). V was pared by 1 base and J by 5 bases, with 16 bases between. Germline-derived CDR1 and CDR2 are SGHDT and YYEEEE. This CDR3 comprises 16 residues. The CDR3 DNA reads TGTGCCAGCAGCTTGACCACTATAGACAGGCATCAGCCCCAGCATTTT. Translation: CASSLTTIDRHQPQHF.

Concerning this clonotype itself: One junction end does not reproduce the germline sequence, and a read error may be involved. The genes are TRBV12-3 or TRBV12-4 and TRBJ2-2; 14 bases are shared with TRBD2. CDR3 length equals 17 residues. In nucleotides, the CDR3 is TGTGCCAGCAGCGGACTAGCGGGGGGACTACTCACCGGGGAGCTGCTTTTT. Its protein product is CASSGLAGGLLTGELLF.

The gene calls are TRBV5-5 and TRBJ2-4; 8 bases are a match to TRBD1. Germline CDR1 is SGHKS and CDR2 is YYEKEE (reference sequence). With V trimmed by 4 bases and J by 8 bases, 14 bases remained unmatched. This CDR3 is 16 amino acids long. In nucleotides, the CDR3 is TGTGCCAGCAGCCCCCGATCAGGGGGCGGAAGGGACATTCAGTACTTC. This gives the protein CASSPRSGGGRDIQYF.

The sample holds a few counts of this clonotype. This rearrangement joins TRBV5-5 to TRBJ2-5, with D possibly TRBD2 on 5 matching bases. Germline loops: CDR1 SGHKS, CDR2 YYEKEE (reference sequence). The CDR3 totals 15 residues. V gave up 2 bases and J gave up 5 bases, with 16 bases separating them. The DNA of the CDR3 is TGTGCCAGCAGCTTCCAAGACTCTAGAGGGGAGACCCAGTACTTC. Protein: CASSFQDSRGETQYF.

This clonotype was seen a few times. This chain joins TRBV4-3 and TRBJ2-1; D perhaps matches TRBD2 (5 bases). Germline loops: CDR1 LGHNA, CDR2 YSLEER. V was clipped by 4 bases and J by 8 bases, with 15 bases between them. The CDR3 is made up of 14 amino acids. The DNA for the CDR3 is TGCGCCAGCAGCCGATTTTTGGCCGGGGATGAGCAGTTCTTC. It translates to CASSRFLAGDEQFF.

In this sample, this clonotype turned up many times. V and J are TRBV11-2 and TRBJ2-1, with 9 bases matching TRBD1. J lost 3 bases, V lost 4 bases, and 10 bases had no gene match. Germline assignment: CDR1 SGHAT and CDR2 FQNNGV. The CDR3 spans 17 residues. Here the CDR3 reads CASSSRRPGQGYNEQFF. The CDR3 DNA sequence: TGTGCCAGCAGCTCCCGTAGACCGGGACAGGGCTACAATGAGCAGTTCTTC.

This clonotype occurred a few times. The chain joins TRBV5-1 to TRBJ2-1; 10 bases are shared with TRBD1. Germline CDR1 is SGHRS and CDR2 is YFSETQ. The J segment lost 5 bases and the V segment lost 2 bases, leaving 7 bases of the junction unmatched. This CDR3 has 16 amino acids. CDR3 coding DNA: TGCGCCAGCAGCTTCTGGACAGGGGGTGCCGACAATGAGCAGTTCTTC. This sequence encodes CASSFWTGGADNEQFF.

CDR3 region: CSVTGEAGATGELFF. The CDR3 DNA sequence: TGCAGCGTGACGGGGGAGGCGGGAGCCACCGGGGAGCTGTTTTTT. This chain joins TRBV29-1 and TRBJ2-2, with 7 positions matching TRBD2. V dropped 6 bases and J dropped 4; count of bases not matched to a gene: 11. Germline V CDR1 and CDR2: SQVTM, ANQGSEA. The CDR3 has 15 residues.

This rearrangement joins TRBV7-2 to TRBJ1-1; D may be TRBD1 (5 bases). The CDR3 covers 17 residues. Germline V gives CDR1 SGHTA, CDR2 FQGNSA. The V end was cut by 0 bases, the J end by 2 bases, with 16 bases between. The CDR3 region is CASSLARGGAANTEAFF. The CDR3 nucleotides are TGTGCCAGCAGCTTAGCGAGGGGAGGGGCCGCAAACACTGAAGCTTTCTTT.

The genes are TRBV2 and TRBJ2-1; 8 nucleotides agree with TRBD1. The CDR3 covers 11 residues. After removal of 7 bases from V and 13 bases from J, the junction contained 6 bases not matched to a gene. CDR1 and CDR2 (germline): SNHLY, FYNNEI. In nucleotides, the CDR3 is TGTGCCAGCATGGCCAGGGGGCACCAGTTCTTC. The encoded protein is CASMARGHQFF.